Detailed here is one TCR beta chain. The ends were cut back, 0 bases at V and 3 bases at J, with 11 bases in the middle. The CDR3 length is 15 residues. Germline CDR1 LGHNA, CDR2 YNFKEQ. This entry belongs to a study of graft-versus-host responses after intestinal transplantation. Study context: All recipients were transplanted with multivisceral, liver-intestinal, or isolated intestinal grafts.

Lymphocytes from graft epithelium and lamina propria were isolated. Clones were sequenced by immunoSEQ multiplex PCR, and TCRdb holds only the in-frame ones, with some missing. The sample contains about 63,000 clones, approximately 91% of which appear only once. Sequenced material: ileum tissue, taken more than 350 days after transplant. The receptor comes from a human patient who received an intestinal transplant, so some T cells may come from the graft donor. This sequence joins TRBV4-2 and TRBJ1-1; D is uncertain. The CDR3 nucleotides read TGTGCCAGCAGCCAAGATATGTTTGGCGACACTGAAGCTTTCTTT. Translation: CASSQDMFGDTEAFF.